This T cell receptor (beta chain) was obtained from a study of blood T cell repertoires in COVID-19. In the study overall: T cells, B-cell-depleted T cells, or PBMCs supplied cDNA or gDNA.

Authors' methods: Reference gene primers were amplified, and this amplification served to estimate nucleated cell counts. Clones were read by immunoSEQ multiplex PCR, and TCRdb kept only the in-frame ones, dropping some. That table supplies the V and J calls and clone size; D and trimming were determined from the DNA. The table records under 200,000 clones, approximately 86% of them present only once. Germline assignment: CDR1 SGHRS and CDR2 YFSETQ. Trimming took off 0 bases at V and 0 bases at J, with 10 bases between the two ends. The CDR3 is 15 amino acids. The TCR comes from a man aged 18-30 years with acute or convalescent COVID-19. The sequenced material came from peripheral blood. The chain has TRBV5-1 and TRBJ2-7, with D uncertain. CDR3 sequence: CASSLGHTSSYEQYF. The CDR3 DNA is TGCGCCAGCAGCTTGGGACATACAAGCTCCTACGAGCAGTACTTC.